The clone carrying this T cell receptor (beta chain) was counted a few times. This sample stems from a study of T cell changes during pregnancy in multiple sclerosis. The CDR3 runs to 16 residues. Germline CDR1 is GTSNPN and CDR2 is SVGIG (reference sequence). V was cut by 1 base and J by 1 base, with 14 bases left in between. The repertoire was sequenced with immunoSEQ multiplex PCR; TCRdb's copy has only in-frame clones and lacks some. The data contain 40,000 to 55,000 clones, roughly 92% of them seen just once; the ten biggest clones take up 0.35% to 0.45%. This chain links TRBV30 with TRBJ1-5, with D possibly being TRBD1 (6 bases). The sample consisted of CD4+ T cells from peripheral blood mononuclear cells, taken before pregnancy. The origin of this receptor is a female donor with multiple sclerosis, enrolled in a pregnancy study. Here the CDR3 reads CAWSGETGRSNQPQHF. The CDR3 DNA reads as TGTGCCTGGAGTGGAGAGACAGGCCGCAGCAATCAGCCCCAGCATTTT.